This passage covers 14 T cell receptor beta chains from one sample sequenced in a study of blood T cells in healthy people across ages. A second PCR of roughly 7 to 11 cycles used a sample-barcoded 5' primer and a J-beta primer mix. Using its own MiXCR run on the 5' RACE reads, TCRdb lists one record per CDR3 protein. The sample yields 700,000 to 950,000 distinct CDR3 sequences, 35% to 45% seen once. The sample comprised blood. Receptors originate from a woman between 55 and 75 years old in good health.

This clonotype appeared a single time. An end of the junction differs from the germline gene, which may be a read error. The CDR3 region is CASSSDLPPPHF. CDR3 in DNA: TGTGCCAGCAGCTCGGACCTGCCGCCCCCCCACTTT. The rearrangement links TRBV7-2 to TRBJ1-6; D is uncertain. CDR1 and CDR2 from the germline V gene are SGHTA and FQGNSA. This CDR3 has 12 amino acids.

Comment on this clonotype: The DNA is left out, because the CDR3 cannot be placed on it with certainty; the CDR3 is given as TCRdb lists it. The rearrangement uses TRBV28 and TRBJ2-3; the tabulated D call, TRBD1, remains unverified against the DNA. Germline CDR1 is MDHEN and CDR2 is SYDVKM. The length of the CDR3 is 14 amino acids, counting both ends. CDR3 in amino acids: CASSSSTAPDTQYF.

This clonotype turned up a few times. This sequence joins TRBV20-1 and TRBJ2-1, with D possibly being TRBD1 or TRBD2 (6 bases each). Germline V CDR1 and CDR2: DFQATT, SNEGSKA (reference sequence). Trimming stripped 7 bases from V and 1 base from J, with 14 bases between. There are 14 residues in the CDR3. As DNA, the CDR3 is TGCAGTGTTGGGGGGCGAATTTCCTACAATGAGCAGTTCTTC. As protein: CSVGGRISYNEQFF.

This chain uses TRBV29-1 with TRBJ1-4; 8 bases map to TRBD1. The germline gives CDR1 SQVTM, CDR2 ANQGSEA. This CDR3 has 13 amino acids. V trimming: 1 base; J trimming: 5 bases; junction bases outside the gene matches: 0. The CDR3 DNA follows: TGCAGCGTTGAAGGGACAGGGAATGAAAAACTGTTTTTT. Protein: CSVEGTGNEKLFF. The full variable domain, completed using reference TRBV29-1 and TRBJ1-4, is SAVISQKPSRDICQRGTSLTIQCQVDSQVTMMFWYRQQPGQSLTLIATANQGSEATYESGFVIDKFPISRPNLTFSTLTVSNMSPEDSSIYLCSVEGTGNEKLFFGSGTQLSVL.

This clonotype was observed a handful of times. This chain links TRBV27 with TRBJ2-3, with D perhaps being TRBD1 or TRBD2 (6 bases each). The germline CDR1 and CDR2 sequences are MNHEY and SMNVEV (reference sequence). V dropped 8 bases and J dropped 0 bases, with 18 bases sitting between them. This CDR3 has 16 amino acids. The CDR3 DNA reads TGTGCCAGCGGGGGGACACTAGTTTCTAGCACAGATACGCAGTATTTT. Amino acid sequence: CASGGTLVSSTDTQYF.

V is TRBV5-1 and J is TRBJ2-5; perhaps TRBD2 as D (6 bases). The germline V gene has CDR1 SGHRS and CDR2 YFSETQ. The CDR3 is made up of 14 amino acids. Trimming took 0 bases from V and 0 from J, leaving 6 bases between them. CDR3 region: CASSLVADQETQYF. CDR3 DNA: TGCGCCAGCAGCTTGGTAGCGGACCAAGAGACCCAGTACTTC.

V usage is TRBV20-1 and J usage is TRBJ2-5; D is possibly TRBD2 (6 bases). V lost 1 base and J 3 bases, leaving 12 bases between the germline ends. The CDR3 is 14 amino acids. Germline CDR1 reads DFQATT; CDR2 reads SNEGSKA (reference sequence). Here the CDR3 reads CSARGGVAEETQYF. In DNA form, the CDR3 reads TGCAGTGCTAGAGGGGGGGTAGCGGAAGAGACCCAGTACTTC.

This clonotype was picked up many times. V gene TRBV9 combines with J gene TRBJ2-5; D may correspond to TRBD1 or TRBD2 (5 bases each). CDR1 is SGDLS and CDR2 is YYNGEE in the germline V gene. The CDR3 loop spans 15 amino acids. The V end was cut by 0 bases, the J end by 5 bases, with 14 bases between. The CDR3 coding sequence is TGTGCCAGCAGCGTAGCTGGGGGATTGCAGGAGACCCAGTACTTC. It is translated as CASSVAGGLQETQYF.

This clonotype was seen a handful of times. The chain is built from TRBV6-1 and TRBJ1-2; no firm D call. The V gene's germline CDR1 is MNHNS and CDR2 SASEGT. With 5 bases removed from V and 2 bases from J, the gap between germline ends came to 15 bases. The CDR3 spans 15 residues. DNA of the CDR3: TGTGCCAGCAGTTTGGAGGCAGGAGCAAACTATGGCTACACCTTC. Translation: CASSLEAGANYGYTF.

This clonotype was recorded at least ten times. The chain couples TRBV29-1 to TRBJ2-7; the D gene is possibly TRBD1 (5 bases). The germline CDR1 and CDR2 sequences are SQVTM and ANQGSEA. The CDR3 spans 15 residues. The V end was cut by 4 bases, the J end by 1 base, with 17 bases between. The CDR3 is CSVAPGADKSYEQYF. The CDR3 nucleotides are TGCAGCGTTGCCCCTGGCGCGGACAAATCCTACGAGCAGTACTTC.

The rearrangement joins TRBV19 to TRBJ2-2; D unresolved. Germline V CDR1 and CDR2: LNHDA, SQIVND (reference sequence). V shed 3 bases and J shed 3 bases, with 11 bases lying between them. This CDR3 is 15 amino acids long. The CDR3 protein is CASSMVRVDTGELFF. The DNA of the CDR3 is TGTGCCAGTAGTATGGTCCGGGTCGACACCGGGGAGCTGTTTTTT.

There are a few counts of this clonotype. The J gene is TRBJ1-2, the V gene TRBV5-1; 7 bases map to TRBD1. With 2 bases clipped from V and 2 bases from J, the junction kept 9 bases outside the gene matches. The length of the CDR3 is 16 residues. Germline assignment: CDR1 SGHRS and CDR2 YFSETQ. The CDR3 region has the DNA TGCGCCAGCAGCTTCAACCCCGCGACAGGGAACTATGGCTACACCTTC. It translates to CASSFNPATGNYGYTF.

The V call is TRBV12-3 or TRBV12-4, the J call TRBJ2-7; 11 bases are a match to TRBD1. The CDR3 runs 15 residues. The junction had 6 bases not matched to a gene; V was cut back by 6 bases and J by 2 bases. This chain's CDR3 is CASSPDRGQPYEQYF. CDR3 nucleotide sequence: TGTGCCAGCAGCCCGGACAGGGGGCAACCCTACGAGCAGTACTTC.

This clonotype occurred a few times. The CDR3: CSAIQATNEKLFF. The CDR3 bases are TGCAGTGCCATCCAGGCAACTAATGAAAAACTGTTTTTT. The chain combines TRBV20-1 with TRBJ1-4; D is uncertain. This CDR3 region has 13 residues. The V and J ends lost 6 bases and 0 bases respectively, with 8 bases between them. CDR1 DFQATT and CDR2 SNEGSKA come from the germline V gene (reference sequence).